These 25 T cell receptor beta chains share one sample of origin, sequenced in a study of cytomegalovirus exposure and HLA in healthy donors. The PCR made use of 60 Vbeta and 13 Jbeta primers. Profiled with immunoSEQ multiplex PCR; TCRdb holds only in-frame clones, not every one. Of roughly 160,000 clones listed, approximately 70% are singletons. Specimen: PBMCs. The receptors stem from a young woman in good health and CMV-seropositive.

V is TRBV29-1 and J is TRBJ1-2, with a tentative D call TRBD1 (6 bases). Germline CDR1 and CDR2: SQVTM and ANQGSEA. The V end was cut by 6 bases, the J end by 8 bases, with 16 bases between. The CDR3 contains 12 residues. This chain's CDR3 is CSVATGYEGYTF. Here the CDR3 DNA reads TGCAGCGTCGCAACAGGGTATGAGGGCTACACCTTC.

The V gene is TRBV7-2, the J gene TRBJ2-7, with TRBD2 matching 10 bases. V was pared by 3 bases and J by 6 bases, with 8 bases of the junction left unmatched. Germline CDR1 is SGHTA and CDR2 is FQGNSA. CDR3 size: 15 residues. The CDR3 sequence is CASSFTGTSVLEQYF. In nucleotides, the CDR3 is TGTGCCAGCAGCTTTACCGGGACTAGCGTCCTCGAGCAGTACTTC.

The CDR3 is CASSQGAGSQETQYF. The CDR3 DNA is TGCGCCAGCAGCCAAGGGGCAGGGTCCCAAGAGACCCAGTACTTC. The chain couples TRBV4-3 to TRBJ2-5; D possibly corresponds to TRBD1 (5 bases). Germline assignment: CDR1 LGHNA and CDR2 YSLEER. The V gene lost 1 base and the J gene lost 1 base, with 10 bases spanning the gap. The CDR3 length is 15 residues.

The V gene is TRBV25-1, the J gene TRBJ2-5, with 12 bases matching TRBD2. Germline trimming cut 3 bases from V and 1 base from J; bases unmatched to any gene: 6. In germline, CDR1 is MGHDK, CDR2 SYGVNS. The CDR3 runs 17 residues. The CDR3 DNA sequence: TGTGCCAGCAGTGATCCCCTAGCGGGGGGGTCCCAAGAGACCCAGTACTTC. It codes for CASSDPLAGGSQETQYF.

The chain couples TRBV5-6 to TRBJ1-1; no clear D. V lost 2 bases, J lost 1 base, and 15 bases lay in between. This CDR3 has 16 amino acids. CDR1 is SGHDT, CDR2 YYEEEE, per germline. The CDR3 DNA is TGTGCCAGCAGCTTCGCCCCTCTGGTAGAGAACACTGAAGCTTTCTTT. Amino acids: CASSFAPLVENTEAFF.

The chain recombines TRBV7-9 with TRBJ2-1; 9 bases map to TRBD2. This CDR3 has 15 amino acids. Germline-derived CDR1 and CDR2 are SEHNR and FQNEAQ (reference sequence). The V and J ends lost 5 bases and 5 bases, in that order; junction bases with no gene match: 7. CDR3 coding DNA: TGTGCCAGCAGCCCCCTAGCGGGGTGGAACAATGAGCAGTTCTTC. Translated: CASSPLAGWNNEQFF.

The table lists this clone with a few counts. The rearrangement joins TRBV2 to TRBJ1-4, with 8 bases that match TRBD1. This CDR3 region has 15 residues. V lost 6 bases and J lost 12; bases outside the gene matches: 15. Per the germline V gene, CDR1 is SNHLY and CDR2 is FYNNEI. CDR3 in amino acids: CASSLRVGQVRELFF. DNA of the CDR3: TGTGCCAGCAGCCTCCGGGTGGGACAGGTGCGGGAACTGTTTTTT. Filled out from reference TRBV2 and TRBJ1-4, the complete variable domain reads EPEVTQTPSHQVTQMGQEVILRCVPISNHLYFYWYRQILGQKVEFLVSFYNNEISEKSEIFDDQFSVERPDGSNFTLKIRSTKLEDSAMYFCASSLRVGQVRELFFGSGTQLSVL.

This chain joins TRBV28 and TRBJ1-1; D gene ambiguous. V shed 6 bases and J shed 0 bases, with 17 bases lying between them. Germline loops: CDR1 MDHEN, CDR2 SYDVKM. This CDR3 contains 16 residues. Here the CDR3 reads CASRRTRGSLNTEAFF. CDR3 DNA sequence: TGTGCCAGCAGAAGAACTCGAGGTTCCCTGAACACTGAAGCTTTCTTT. The full variable domain, in which reference TRBV28 and TRBJ1-1 provide the parts outside the CDR3, is DVKVTQSSRYLVKRTGEKVFLECVQDMDHENMFWYRQDPGLGLRLIYFSYDVKMKEKGDIPEGYSVSREKKERFSLILESASTNQTSMYLCASRRTRGSLNTEAFFGQGTRLTVV.

This chain joins TRBV9 and TRBJ2-3; TRBD2 aligns across 15 bases. The trim removed 6 bases at V and 8 bases at J, leaving 10 bases unmatched. The CDR3 runs to 16 residues. The V gene's germline CDR1 is SGDLS and CDR2 YYNGEE. The chain's CDR3 is CASKRTSGGAAGTQYF. The CDR3 DNA reads TGTGCCAGCAAGCGGACTAGCGGGGGGGCAGCGGGTACGCAGTATTTT.

In DNA, the CDR3 is TGTGCCAGCAGCGATACAGGAGGGATACAAGAGACCCAGTACTTC. Amino acid sequence: CASSDTGGIQETQYF. The chain uses TRBV5-6 and TRBJ2-5; D is perhaps TRBD2 (6 bases). The V end lost 4 bases, the J end lost 2 bases, and 15 bases lay between the germline ends. Germline V gene data show CDR1 as SGHDT and CDR2 as YYEEEE. This CDR3 is built from 15 residues.

V is TRBV7-9 and J is TRBJ1-1; D not resolved. With 1 base removed from V and 4 bases from J, the gap between germline ends came to 7 bases. CDR3 length: 13 amino acids. Germline values: CDR1 SEHNR, CDR2 FQNEAQ (reference sequence). CDR3 loop: CASSLDGGTEAFF. Written as DNA, the CDR3 is TGTGCCAGCAGCTTAGACGGCGGCACTGAAGCTTTCTTT.

The chain combines TRBV19 with TRBJ1-6; 8 bases match TRBD1. Germline CDR1 is LNHDA and CDR2 is SQIVND (reference sequence). This CDR3 contains 15 residues. The junction had 10 bases not matched to a gene; V was cut back by 5 bases and J by 10 bases. The CDR3 region is CASSDTGGSGSPLHF. CDR3 coding DNA: TGTGCCAGTAGTGACACAGGGGGTTCTGGATCACCCCTCCACTTT. Full variable domain (missing parts from reference TRBV19 and TRBJ1-6): DGGITQSPKYLFRKEGQNVTLSCEQNLNHDAMYWYRQDPGQGLRLIYYSQIVNDFQKGDIAEGYSVSREKKESFPLTVTSAQKNPTAFYLCASSDTGGSGSPLHFGNGTRLTVT.

A note on this clone: The same CDR3 can be traced to other DNA sequences in this sample. This sequence joins TRBV5-1 and TRBJ1-5; TRBD1 matches 7 bases. The length of the CDR3 is 15 residues. The germline CDR1 and CDR2 sequences are SGHRS and YFSETQ. Losses at the gene ends were 8 bases for V and 2 bases for J; bases not matched to a gene: 10. The CDR3 here is CARGSQGMGNQPQHF. DNA of the CDR3: TGCGCCAGAGGGTCACAGGGGATGGGCAATCAGCCCCAGCATTTT.

This chain connects TRBV29-1 to TRBJ1-3; no firm D call. V was trimmed by 6 bases and J by 0 bases, leaving 15 bases between them. This CDR3 region has 15 residues. Germline V gene sequence: CDR1 SQVTM, CDR2 ANQGSEA. CDR3 DNA: TGCAGCGTCGGGTCCCCGTCGGGCTCTGGAAACACCATATATTTT. This codes for CSVGSPSGSGNTIYF.

Here the CDR3 reads CASKRTGGVSVGEKLFF. DNA for the CDR3: TGTGCCAGCAAGAGGACAGGGGGCGTGAGTGTAGGTGAAAAACTGTTTTTT. V gene TRBV2 combines with J gene TRBJ1-4; 11 positions agree with TRBD1. The J segment lost 7 bases and the V segment lost 7 bases, leaving 14 bases of the junction unmatched. The CDR3 consists of 17 residues. Germline CDR1 is SNHLY and CDR2 is FYNNEI.

V usage is TRBV6-7 and J usage is TRBJ1-5; 7 nucleotides align to TRBD1. TRBV6-7 is annotated as an ORF whose role is uncertain. The J segment lost 1 base and the V segment lost 2 bases, leaving 17 bases of the junction unmatched. The CDR3 loop spans 20 amino acids. CDR3 nucleotides: TGTGCCAGCAGTTACGGCAGGGCTCAGGGGGATTGTAGGAGCAATCAGCCCCAGCATTTT. Encoded protein: CASSYGRAQGDCRSNQPQHF.

V and J are TRBV6-5 and TRBJ1-5; 9 bases map to TRBD1. With V trimmed by 6 bases and J by 3 bases, 6 bases remained unmatched. Germline CDR1 and CDR2: MNHEY and SVGAGI. The length of the CDR3 is 15 residues. CDR3 DNA: TGTGCCAGCAGGCTAGGACAGGGGACCAATCAGCCCCAGCATTTT. Translation gives CASRLGQGTNQPQHF.

This clone has a single count. J is TRBJ1-4 and V is TRBV2, with D possibly being TRBD1 (6 bases). The V gene lost 6 bases and the J gene lost 11 bases, with 10 bases spanning the gap. The CDR3 sequence is 11 residues long. Germline-derived CDR1 and CDR2 are SNHLY and FYNNEI. The CDR3 region is CASSLRGKLFF. The CDR3 coding sequence is TGTGCCAGCAGCCTCAGGGGCAAACTGTTTTTT.

The V and J genes are TRBV9 and TRBJ2-5, with D unclear. The length of the CDR3 is 14 residues. With 1 base removed from V and 1 base from J, the gap between germline ends came to 8 bases. Germline V gene lookup returns CDR1 SGDLS and CDR2 YYNGEE. CDR3 coding DNA: TGTGCCAGCAGCGTATCGGGTTCCCAAGAGACCCAGTACTTC. It is translated as CASSVSGSQETQYF.

This clone has just a few counts. V is TRBV27 and J is TRBJ2-7; no clear D gene. Per germline, CDR1 MNHEY and CDR2 SMNVEV (reference sequence). The CDR3 extends over 9 amino acids. Between the trimmed V and J ends, which lost 6 bases and 7 bases, there was a span of 4 bases. CDR3 sequence reads: CASSREQYF. The CDR3 DNA reads TGTGCCAGCAGCCGTGAGCAGTACTTC.

The chain carries TRBV7-8 and TRBJ2-6; tentatively, D is TRBD2 (6 bases). The CDR3 consists of 18 residues. V lost 7 bases and J 0 bases, leaving 19 bases between the germline ends. Germline values: CDR1 SGHVS, CDR2 FQNEAQ. The chain's CDR3 is CASTSGGKPISGANVLTF. CDR3 coding DNA: TGTGCCAGCACCTCCGGAGGGAAACCTATCTCTGGGGCCAACGTCCTGACTTTC.

This clone was counted between two and nine times. CDR3 nucleotides: TGTGCCAGCAGTCTGGGGGCGTGGAGCACAGATACGCAGTATTTT. Its protein product is CASSLGAWSTDTQYF. This chain links TRBV6-1 with TRBJ2-3; a weak D match, TRBD1 (6 bases). Trimming pared 5 bases from V and 0 bases from J, leaving 12 bases between. The CDR3 loop spans 15 amino acids. CDR1 is MNHNS, CDR2 SASEGT, per germline.

The chain carries TRBV9 and TRBJ1-1, with 12 bases matching TRBD1. From germline, CDR1 is SGDLS and CDR2 YYNGEE. After removal of 4 bases from V and 2 bases from J, the junction contained 9 bases not matched to a gene. The CDR3 runs 17 residues. CDR3 region: CASSKYGTGGPNTEAFF. The CDR3 coding sequence is TGTGCCAGCAGCAAATACGGGACAGGGGGCCCCAACACTGAAGCTTTCTTT.

The chain combines TRBV25-1 with TRBJ1-2, with TRBD1 identical over 9 bases. The germline CDR1 and CDR2 sequences are MGHDK and SYGVNS. V lost 3 bases, J lost 2 bases, and 7 bases stayed unmatched. CDR3 length: 16 amino acids. The DNA of the CDR3 is TGTGCCAGCAGTGATTGGACAGGGGTTGGCAACTATGGCTACACCTTC. Translating it yields CASSDWTGVGNYGYTF.

The chain has TRBV2 and TRBJ1-5, with D unresolved. V lost 6 bases, J lost 6 bases, and 24 bases lay in between. Germline CDR1 is SNHLY and CDR2 is FYNNEI. The CDR3 has 17 residues. The CDR3 loop reads CASSTDSSESRGQPQHF. In DNA form, the CDR3 reads TGTGCCAGCAGCACGGACTCTTCGGAGTCTCGGGGTCAGCCCCAGCATTTT. The variable domain in full, completed from reference TRBV2 and TRBJ1-5, reads EPEVTQTPSHQVTQMGQEVILRCVPISNHLYFYWYRQILGQKVEFLVSFYNNEISEKSEIFDDQFSVERPDGSNFTLKIRSTKLEDSAMYFCASSTDSSESRGQPQHFGDGTRLSIL.